This passage covers 26 T cell receptor beta chains from one sample sequenced in a study of human T cells and chemical hapten exposure. Extraction yielded total RNA from whole blood (unfractionated). MiXCR was run by TCRdb on the 5' RACE reads, yielding one entry per CDR3 protein. Here the sample spans roughly 120,000 distinct CDR3 sequences, roughly a fifth being singletons. The receptors were sampled from a human donor in good health.

The chain links TRBV28 to TRBJ2-7; 11 bases are a match to TRBD2. CDR1 and CDR2 from the germline V gene are MDHEN and SYDVKM. Trimming took 7 bases from V and 0 from J; bases not matched to a gene: 5. This CDR3 has 15 amino acids. The CDR3 DNA reads TGTGCCAGCACCATAGCGGGAGGGCCCTCCTACGAGCAGTACTTC. This gives the protein CASTIAGGPSYEQYF.

The J gene is TRBJ2-3, the V gene TRBV29-1, with D possibly being TRBD2 (6 bases). Germline CDR1 is SQVTM and CDR2 is ANQGSEA. The CDR3 spans 14 residues. V was cut by 3 bases and J by 0 bases, with 10 bases left in between. The CDR3 here is CSVEGTSSTDTQYF. The CDR3 DNA reads as TGCAGCGTTGAGGGGACTTCTAGCACAGATACGCAGTATTTT.

The V gene is TRBV6-1, the J gene TRBJ2-3; no reliable D call. CDR1 and CDR2 from the germline V gene are MNHNS and SASEGT. The CDR3 has 12 amino acids. The V end lost 5 bases, the J end lost 11 bases, and 14 bases lay between the germline ends. CDR3 amino acids: CASSQDPRVQYF. The DNA for the CDR3 is TGTGCCAGCAGTCAGGACCCTCGCGTGCAGTATTTT.

This clonotype has ten or more counts. The rearrangement joins TRBV4-2 to TRBJ2-7, with 11 nucleotides matching TRBD2. The ends lost 3 bases at V and 5 bases at J; junction bases unmatched: 6. Germline V gene lookup returns CDR1 LGHNA and CDR2 YNFKEQ. The CDR3 loop spans 15 amino acids. Here the CDR3 DNA reads TGTGCCAGCAGCCACCCGACTAGCGGGAAGGACGAGCAGTACTTC. It yields the protein CASSHPTSGKDEQYF.

This clonotype was counted only a few times. The rearrangement joins TRBV6-5 to TRBJ1-6; D is unclear. CDR1 is MNHEY and CDR2 is SVGAGI in the germline V gene. The CDR3 extends over 11 amino acids. The V end lost 5 bases, the J end lost 7 bases, and 3 bases lay between the germline ends. CDR3 in amino acids: CASSGNSPLHF. CDR3 nucleotides: TGTGCCAGCAGTGGCAATTCACCCCTCCACTTT.

A few counts support this clonotype. The J gene is TRBJ2-2, the V gene TRBV19, with a tentative D call TRBD1 (5 bases). The germline V and J ends were trimmed by 3 bases and 8 bases, with 16 bases remaining between them. CDR3 size: 15 residues. CDR1 and CDR2 from the germline V gene are LNHDA and SQIVND (reference sequence). Written as DNA, the CDR3 is TGTGCCAGTAGTATCTCCGGCCCTGGGGCAGGGGAGCTGTTTTTT. As protein: CASSISGPGAGELFF.

This chain links TRBV5-6 with TRBJ1-4; possible D gene TRBD1, 5 bases. V lost 4 bases and J 8 bases, leaving 18 bases between the germline ends. Germline-derived CDR1 and CDR2 are SGHDT and YYEEEE. This CDR3 is 15 amino acids long. The CDR3: CASSLKEGLREKLFF. CDR3 coding DNA: TGTGCCAGCAGCCTAAAGGAGGGGCTCAGAGAAAAACTGTTTTTT.

The chain uses TRBV5-4 and TRBJ2-3; the D gene could be TRBD1 or TRBD2 (6 bases each). The V gene's germline CDR1 is SGHNT and CDR2 YYREEE (reference sequence). The CDR3 has 18 amino acids. V was cut by 4 bases and J by 0 bases, with 21 bases left in between. The CDR3 sequence: CASSPTGAQSTSTDTQYF. The CDR3 DNA reads TGTGCCAGCAGCCCGACGGGGGCCCAATCGACCAGCACAGATACGCAGTATTTT. The whole variable domain, filled in from reference TRBV5-4 and TRBJ2-3, reads ETGVTQSPTHLIKTRGQQVTLRCSSQSGHNTVSWYQQALGQGPQFIFQYYREEENGRGNFPPRFSGLQFPNYSSELNVNALELDDSALYLCASSPTGAQSTSTDTQYFGPGTRLTVL.

This chain connects TRBV2 to TRBJ2-1, with 9 bases that match TRBD2. Germline V gene sequence: CDR1 SNHLY, CDR2 FYNNEI. The CDR3 extends over 15 amino acids. V lost 5 bases to trimming and J lost 6 bases; unmatched junction nucleotides: 8. The CDR3 nucleotides are TGTGCCAGCAGTCCTCTAGCGGGAACTTTCAATGAGCAGTTCTTC. This gives the protein CASSPLAGTFNEQFF. Full variable domain (outside the CDR3, taken from reference TRBV2 and TRBJ2-1): EPEVTQTPSHQVTQMGQEVILRCVPISNHLYFYWYRQILGQKVEFLVSFYNNEISEKSEIFDDQFSVERPDGSNFTLKIRSTKLEDSAMYFCASSPLAGTFNEQFFGPGTRLTVL.

This chain uses TRBV4-1 with TRBJ2-1, with D possibly matching TRBD2 (6 bases). This CDR3 comprises 15 residues. The germline V and J ends were trimmed by 4 bases and 2 bases, with 12 bases remaining between them. Germline V CDR1 and CDR2: MGHRA, YSYEKL. The CDR3 DNA follows: TGCGCCAGCAGCCGGCGGGGATTGACCTACAATGAGCAGTTCTTC. This gives the protein CASSRRGLTYNEQFF.

This clonotype was counted only a few times. This rearrangement joins TRBV10-2 to TRBJ2-3; TRBD2 agrees at 14 bases. The ends lost 3 bases at V and 1 base at J; junction bases unmatched: 12. Germline V gene sequence: CDR1 WSHSY, CDR2 SAAADI. CDR3 size: 20 residues. As DNA, the CDR3 is TGCGCCAGCAGTGACCCCTCGGGACTAGCGGGAGAGGGTGGCACAGATACGCAGTATTTT. Its protein is CASSDPSGLAGEGGTDTQYF.

V and J are TRBV24-1 and TRBJ2-2; D might be TRBD1 or TRBD2, each matching 6 bases. The CDR3 contains 14 residues. Germline V CDR1 and CDR2: KGHDR, SFDVKD. The V and J ends lost 9 bases and 2 bases respectively, with 12 bases between them. CDR3 nucleotides: TGTGCCACCGGGGGGCAGGTAAACACCGGGGAGCTGTTTTTT. As protein: CATGGQVNTGELFF.

This clonotype was observed a handful of times. The chain couples TRBV28 to TRBJ2-7; D call uncertain. The CDR3 covers 11 residues. Trimming cost V 4 bases and J 9 bases, with 10 bases left between them. Germline assignment: CDR1 MDHEN and CDR2 SYDVKM. The CDR3 DNA reads TGTGCCAGCAGTTCACGAGACCGGCAGTACTTC. Amino acids: CASSSRDRQYF.

Within the sample, this clonotype is medium-sized. V gene TRBV10-2 combines with J gene TRBJ1-5; D call uncertain. V lost 6 bases and J lost 5, with 8 bases in between. The CDR3 sequence is 12 residues long. Germline V gene lookup returns CDR1 WSHSY and CDR2 SAAADI. The CDR3 loop is CASRDGDQPQHF. CDR3 in DNA: TGCGCCAGCAGAGATGGGGATCAGCCCCAGCATTTT.

The genes are TRBV5-4 and TRBJ1-1; D perhaps matches TRBD1 (5 bases). V was pared by 6 bases and J by 0 bases, with 15 bases between. From germline, CDR1 is SGHNT and CDR2 YYREEE (reference sequence). This CDR3 is built from 15 residues. This CDR3 reads CASTSLQVMNTEAFF. CDR3 coding DNA: TGTGCCAGCACCTCACTACAGGTCATGAACACTGAAGCTTTCTTT.

The V call is TRBV6-5, the J call TRBJ2-7; D might be TRBD1 (6 bases). CDR3 length: 11 amino acids. Germline V gives CDR1 MNHEY, CDR2 SVGAGI. Trimming left V 9 bases short and J 1 base short, with 7 bases between. The CDR3 DNA reads TGTGCCAGTACAGGGTCCTACGAGCAGTACTTC. Translation gives CASTGSYEQYF.

This clonotype was seen a few times. This sequence joins TRBV27 and TRBJ2-6; D is unresolved. Looked up from germline, CDR1 is MNHEY and CDR2 is SMNVEV (reference sequence). V was trimmed by 2 bases and J by 4 bases, leaving 9 bases between them. CDR3 length equals 15 residues. The chain's CDR3 is CASSLLGRGANVLTF. The DNA of the CDR3 is TGTGCCAGCAGTTTACTAGGTCGAGGGGCCAACGTCCTGACTTTC.

In this sample, this clonotype turned up a few times. The CDR3 is CASSLFSGWQYF. CDR3 nucleotide sequence: TGTGCCAGCAGTTTATTTTCAGGGTGGCAGTACTTC. The rearrangement uses TRBV12-3 or TRBV12-4 and TRBJ2-7; maybe TRBD1 (5 bases). The CDR3 has 12 residues. Trimming stripped 2 bases from V and 9 bases from J, with 11 bases between.

The rearrangement uses TRBV28 and TRBJ2-3; D call uncertain. This CDR3 is 15 amino acids long. Germline CDR1 MDHEN, CDR2 SYDVKM. V was pared by 7 bases and J by 1 base, with 15 bases between. CDR3 residues: CASKLGGDGTDTQYF. In nucleotides, the CDR3 is TGTGCCAGCAAATTGGGTGGTGACGGCACAGATACGCAGTATTTT.

To note about this clonotype: A junction end diverges from the germline sequence, so it may reflect a read error. This chain links TRBV4-1 with TRBJ2-4; maybe TRBD2 (6 bases). The CDR3 runs 17 residues. The germline gives CDR1 MGHRA, CDR2 YSYEKL. CDR3: CTSSQPGVPAAKNIQYF. The DNA for the CDR3 is TGCACCAGCAGCCAACCGGGGGTCCCGGCGGCCAAAAACATTCAGTACTTC.

This clonotype was found a few times. The chain employs TRBV7-9 and TRBJ2-7; 11 nucleotides match TRBD1. This CDR3 has 15 residues. J gave up 5 bases and V 0 bases, and 3 bases lay outside the gene matches. The V gene's germline CDR1 is SEHNR and CDR2 FQNEAQ (reference sequence). CDR3 DNA: TGTGCCAGCAGCTTAGCGGACAGGGGGCTTAACGAGCAGTACTTC. Translation gives CASSLADRGLNEQYF.

J is TRBJ2-3 and V is TRBV20-1, with 13 bases matching TRBD2. The CDR3 has 18 amino acids. Germline V gives CDR1 DFQATT, CDR2 SNEGSKA (reference sequence). The V gene end was trimmed by 6 bases and the J gene end by 1 base; junction bases not matched to a gene: 13. CDR3 coding DNA: TGCAGTGCCCTCAGGACTAGCGGGAGTTATGGAGGCACAGATACGCAGTATTTT. Its protein product is CSALRTSGSYGGTDTQYF.

This clonotype was observed a few times. The chain couples TRBV7-2 to TRBJ1-1; 10 bases line up with TRBD1. With 1 base clipped from V and 7 bases from J, the junction kept 9 bases outside the gene matches. Germline V CDR1 and CDR2: SGHTA, FQGNSA. The CDR3 runs 16 residues. CDR3 in amino acids: CASSLGTPGTGVEAFF. Here the CDR3 DNA reads TGTGCCAGCAGCTTAGGGACGCCCGGGACAGGGGTTGAAGCTTTCTTT.

In its sample, this clonotype was seen a few times. The J gene is TRBJ2-1, the V gene TRBV27, with D perhaps TRBD2 (6 bases). From germline, CDR1 is MNHEY and CDR2 SMNVEV (reference sequence). The CDR3 is made up of 15 amino acids. The germline V and J ends were trimmed by 7 bases and 15 bases, with 28 bases remaining between them. The CDR3 is CASISFGGLGRPLFF. For the CDR3, the DNA is TGTGCCAGCATATCGTTTGGGGGACTGGGACGTCCACTGTTCTTC.

In DNA form, the CDR3 reads TGCAGCGTCTTACAGATCCCCTACGAGCAGTACTTC. Translated, it gives CSVLQIPYEQYF. The V and J genes are TRBV29-1 and TRBJ2-7; no definite D call. This CDR3 has 12 residues. From germline, CDR1 is SQVTM and CDR2 ANQGSEA. The germline V and J ends were trimmed by 6 bases and 2 bases, with 11 bases remaining between them.

The rearrangement joins TRBV20-1 to TRBJ1-2; D is uncertain. Germline lookup yields CDR1 DFQATT and CDR2 SNEGSKA (reference sequence). CDR3 length equals 14 residues. The germline V and J ends were trimmed by 1 base and 5 bases, with 14 bases remaining between them. DNA for the CDR3: TGCAGTGCTAGAGGCGCGGGCGTGGAGTATGGCTACACCTTC. It is translated as CSARGAGVEYGYTF.